Presented here are 17 T cell receptor beta chains from one specimen sequenced in a study of T cell changes during pregnancy in multiple sclerosis. Sequencing used immunoSEQ multiplex PCR; TCRdb keeps in-frame clones, though not all of them. The sample carries under 55,000 clones, around nine tenths recorded once. The sample here was CD4+ T cells from peripheral blood mononuclear cells, taken before pregnancy. These receptors were collected from a female donor with multiple sclerosis, enrolled in a pregnancy study.

J is TRBJ1-2 and V is TRBV6-4; 8 nucleotides line up with TRBD1. This CDR3 spans 16 amino acids. V was clipped by 6 bases and J by 8 bases; unmatched bases: 17. Germline loops: CDR1 MRHNA, CDR2 SNTAGT. CDR3 DNA sequence: TGTGCCAGCAGGCCCCACGACAGGGGAGATTCGTCGGGCTACACCTTC. Translated: CASRPHDRGDSSGYTF.

This chain links TRBV2 with TRBJ2-2, with D maybe TRBD1 (6 bases). The CDR3 spans 13 residues. V was pared by 5 bases and J by 13 bases, with 17 bases between. Germline assignment: CDR1 SNHLY and CDR2 FYNNEI. The DNA for the CDR3 is TGTGCCAGCAGTCTACAGGACAGACAGCGGCTGTTTTTT. This sequence encodes CASSLQDRQRLFF.

The rearrangement joins TRBV18 to TRBJ2-7; 9 positions agree with TRBD1. V was clipped by 3 bases and J by 5 bases; unmatched bases: 5. The CDR3 has 14 amino acids. CDR1 is KGHSH, CDR2 LQKENI, per germline. CDR3 protein: CASSPDDRGDEQYF. The DNA for the CDR3 is TGTGCCAGCTCACCGGATGACAGGGGGGACGAGCAGTACTTC.

Regarding this clone: In the same sample, other DNA sequences code for this CDR3. The chain employs TRBV6-1 and TRBJ1-1, with 8 bases lining up with TRBD1. CDR1 is MNHNS and CDR2 is SASEGT in the germline V gene. With 6 bases clipped from V and 4 bases from J, the junction kept 4 bases outside the gene matches. The CDR3 loop spans 13 amino acids. The CDR3 is CASRDRAITEAFF. CDR3 nucleotides: TGTGCCAGCAGGGACAGGGCGATCACTGAAGCTTTCTTT.

The chain carries TRBV29-1 and TRBJ2-2, with 13 nucleotides matching TRBD2. CDR3 length: 16 amino acids. CDR1 is SQVTM and CDR2 is ANQGSEA in the germline V gene. Trimming removed 6 bases from V and 4 bases from J; junction bases left unmatched: 8. CDR3 in DNA: TGCAGCGTCCTAGGACTAGCGGGAGTTGTCACCGGGGAGCTGTTTTTT. Translating it yields CSVLGLAGVVTGELFF.

The chain recombines TRBV7-9 with TRBJ2-5; 7 positions match TRBD1. The J segment lost 1 base and the V segment lost 5 bases, leaving 7 bases of the junction unmatched. CDR1 is SEHNR, CDR2 FQNEAQ, per germline (reference sequence). This CDR3 contains 15 residues. The CDR3 loop reads CASSHTGVGQETQYF. In DNA, the CDR3 is TGTGCCAGCAGCCATACAGGGGTTGGCCAAGAGACCCAGTACTTC.

V usage is TRBV19 and J usage is TRBJ1-2, with no clear D. V shed 7 bases and J shed 8 bases, with 14 bases lying between them. CDR3 length equals 12 residues. Germline V gene lookup returns CDR1 LNHDA and CDR2 SQIVND (reference sequence). CDR3 nucleotide sequence: TGTGCCAGTACCTCAGGACTGAAGGGCTACACCTTC. Translation: CASTSGLKGYTF.

The CDR3 DNA is TGCGCCAGCAGCCAGACACAGGGGATAAGCTCTGGGGCCAACGTCCTGACTTTC. Protein product: CASSQTQGISSGANVLTF. This chain uses TRBV4-1 with TRBJ2-6; TRBD1 matches 7 bases. Germline lookup yields CDR1 MGHRA and CDR2 YSYEKL. V lost 3 bases and J lost 0; bases outside the gene matches: 8. The CDR3 is made up of 18 amino acids.

This clone occurred once. The DNA for the CDR3 is TGTGCCACCAGCAGAGATCCGACAGGGAATCAGCCCCAGCATTTT. This gives the protein CATSRDPTGNQPQHF. The chain employs TRBV15 and TRBJ1-5; 7 bases agree with TRBD1. The V segment lost 0 bases and the J segment 4 bases; nucleotides outside the gene matches: 3. Germline V gene sequence: CDR1 LNHNV, CDR2 YYDKDF (reference sequence). The CDR3 totals 15 residues.

The V and J genes are TRBV5-1 and TRBJ1-1; 7 positions match TRBD1. Germline loops: CDR1 SGHRS, CDR2 YFSETQ. This CDR3 spans 13 amino acids. The V segment lost 4 bases and the J segment 11 bases; nucleotides outside the gene matches: 11. This CDR3 is CASSQVQTGTAFF. CDR3 DNA: TGCGCCAGCAGCCAAGTACAGACAGGGACTGCTTTCTTT.

This chain connects TRBV19 to TRBJ1-5; D is uncertain. Germline CDR1 reads LNHDA; CDR2 reads SQIVND (reference sequence). The CDR3 covers 14 residues. Trimming shortened V by 1 base and J by 4 bases, and 8 bases separated the two germline ends. The CDR3 protein is CASSIAGDNQPQHF. The CDR3 DNA follows: TGTGCCAGTAGTATAGCAGGCGATAATCAGCCCCAGCATTTT.

This rearrangement joins TRBV2 to TRBJ2-2, with 8 bases aligning to TRBD2. This CDR3 contains 17 residues. CDR1 is SNHLY and CDR2 is FYNNEI in the germline V gene. Losses at the gene ends were 6 bases for V and 7 bases for J; bases not matched to a gene: 16. The CDR3 here is CASRASPPGGAVGELFF. The CDR3 bases are TGTGCCAGCAGGGCTTCCCCCCCGGGGGGGGCGGTCGGGGAGCTGTTTTTT. Based on the CDR3 plus reference TRBV2 and TRBJ2-2, the full variable domain is EPEVTQTPSHQVTQMGQEVILRCVPISNHLYFYWYRQILGQKVEFLVSFYNNEISEKSEIFDDQFSVERPDGSNFTLKIRSTKLEDSAMYFCASRASPPGGAVGELFFGEGSRLTVL.

This chain joins TRBV11-3 and TRBJ2-1; no firm D call. CDR3 size: 13 residues. V lost 5 bases to trimming and J lost 6 bases, with 11 bases between them. Per the germline V gene, CDR1 is SGHNT and CDR2 is YENEEA. CDR3 loop: CASSPGWVNEQFF. Here the CDR3 DNA reads TGTGCCAGCAGCCCCGGGTGGGTCAATGAGCAGTTCTTC.

This clone is a singleton in its sample. V is TRBV7-9 and J is TRBJ2-1, with D possibly TRBD1 on 6 matching bases. The V end lost 2 bases, the J end lost 7 bases, and 9 bases lay between the germline ends. The CDR3 contains 13 residues. CDR1 is SEHNR and CDR2 is FQNEAQ in the germline V gene (reference sequence). The CDR3 region is CASSLPGANEQFF. CDR3 bases: TGTGCCAGCAGCTTACCAGGGGCAAATGAGCAGTTCTTC.

The chain carries TRBV7-9 and TRBJ2-1, with 12 nucleotides matching TRBD2. The CDR3 length is 17 residues. Germline CDR1 is SEHNR and CDR2 is FQNEAQ (reference sequence). With 2 bases clipped from V and 9 bases from J, the junction kept 11 bases outside the gene matches. CDR3 coding DNA: TGTGCCAGCAGCTTAAAGGGGCTAGCGGGAGGGCCGGGTGAGCAGTTCTTC. It translates to CASSLKGLAGGPGEQFF.

The rearrangement uses TRBV6-6 and TRBJ2-1, with TRBD2 matching 11 bases. CDR1 is MNHNY, CDR2 SVGAGI, per germline (reference sequence). Trimming at V came to 7 bases and at J to 0 bases, leaving 5 bases not matched to a gene. CDR3 length: 16 residues. The chain's CDR3 is CASTPSGRSSYNEQFF. CDR3 sequence (DNA): TGTGCCAGCACCCCTAGCGGGAGGAGCTCCTACAATGAGCAGTTCTTC.

The J gene is TRBJ1-5, the V gene TRBV7-6; possibly TRBD1 for D (5 bases). This CDR3 has 13 residues. Deletions cut 2 bases from V and 6 bases from J, with 8 bases between. The germline V gene has CDR1 SGHVS and CDR2 FNYEAQ. CDR3 region: CASSLSGGQPQHF. The CDR3 nucleotides read TGTGCCAGCAGCTTAAGCGGGGGTCAGCCCCAGCATTTT.